Listed below are T cell receptor beta chains from one sample, sequenced in a study of beta chain features in type 1 diabetes. Generated by immunoSEQ multiplex PCR, the TCRdb table keeps only in-frame clones and is missing some. The sample carries a few hundred thousand clones, about 15% recorded once. Sequencing input: naive CD4+ T cells from blood. The receptors shown here come from a man between 18 and 35 years old with type 1 diabetes. CDR3s include the opening cysteine and the closing phenylalanine or tryptophan. The D gene is left open where the match is weak. Clone size is shown for a subset of rows, as once, few, many or a class of expanded clone.

>TRBV2|few|TRBJ2-1|TRBD1
CASSTDRGYEQFF
TGTGCCAGCAGTACGGACAGGGGCTATGAGCAGTTCTTC
>TRBV7-9|few|TRBJ1-1|-
CASSQRTEAFF
TGTGCCAGCAGCCAAAGGACAGAAGCTTTCTTT
>TRBV18|few|TRBJ2-1|TRBD1
CASAIFSGTGEFNEQFF
TGTGCCAGCGCAATCTTCTCCGGGACAGGGGAGTTCAATGAGCAGTTCTTC
>TRBV11-2|few|TRBJ2-5|TRBD2
CASSLGLAGETQYF
TGTGCCAGCAGCTTGGGACTAGCTGGGGAGACCCAGTACTTC
>TRBV7-2|few|TRBJ1-5|-
CASSLDYNQPQHF
TGTGCCAGCAGCTTAGACTACAATCAGCCCCAGCATTTT
>TRBV5-6|few|TRBJ2-7|-
CASSLFPVYEQYF
TGTGCCAGCAGCTTGTTTCCCGTCTACGAGCAGTACTTC
>TRBV7-6|few|TRBJ2-2|-
CASSPVAGELFF
TGTGCCAGCAGCCCGGTAGCCGGGGAGCTGTTTTTT
>TRBV5-1|few|TRBJ1-2|-
CASSFSLQGRDYGYTF
TGCGCCAGCAGCTTCTCATTGCAGGGAAGAGACTATGGCTACACCTTC
>TRBV11-2|-|TRBJ2-7|TRBD2
CASRHGERGTYEQYF
TGTGCCAGCAGGCACGGGGAGCGGGGAACCTACGAGCAGTACTTC
>TRBV9|few|TRBJ2-2|TRBD2
CASSVMAGGNTGELFF
TGTGCCAGCAGCGTAATGGCGGGAGGGAACACCGGGGAGCTGTTTTTT
>TRBV7-2|-|TRBJ2-1|-
CASSFSQVPNEQFF
TGTGCCAGCAGCTTCTCCCAGGTGCCCAATGAGCAGTTCTTC
>TRBV7-9|-|TRBJ1-6|TRBD1
CASRTQGGPAPLHF
TGTGCCAGCAGAACGCAGGGGGGTCCCGCACCCCTCCACTTT
>TRBV7-2|-|TRBJ2-1|-
CASTLRDYNEQFF
TGTGCCAGCACCCTTCGGGACTACAATGAGCAGTTCTTC